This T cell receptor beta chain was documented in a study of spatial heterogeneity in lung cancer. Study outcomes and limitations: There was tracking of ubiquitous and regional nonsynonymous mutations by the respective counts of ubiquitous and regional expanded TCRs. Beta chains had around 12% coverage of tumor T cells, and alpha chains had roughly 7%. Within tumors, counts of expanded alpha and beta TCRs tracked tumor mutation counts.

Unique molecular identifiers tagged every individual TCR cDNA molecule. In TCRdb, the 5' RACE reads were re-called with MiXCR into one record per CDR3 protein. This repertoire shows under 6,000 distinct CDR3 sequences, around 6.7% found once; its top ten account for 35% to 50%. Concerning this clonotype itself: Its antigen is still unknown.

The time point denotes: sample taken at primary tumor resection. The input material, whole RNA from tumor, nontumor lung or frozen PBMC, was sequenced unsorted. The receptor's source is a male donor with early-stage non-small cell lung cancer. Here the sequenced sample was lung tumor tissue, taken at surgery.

CDR3 protein: CASSLVGDRLYEQFF. As DNA, the CDR3 is TGTGCCAGCAGCTTAGTAGGGGATAGACTTTATGAGCAGTTCTTC. The chain links TRBV7-2 to TRBJ2-1; weak D call: TRBD1 (5 bases). CDR1 is SGHTA and CDR2 is FQGNSA in the germline V gene. Trimming took 1 base from V and 8 from J, leaving 15 bases between them. This CDR3 is 15 amino acids long.